This TCR beta chain was captured in a study of identical twins. The sample holds one count of this clonotype. Antigen unknown. Study-wide results and caveats: Twins' surplus sharing was weaker for beta out-of-frame sequences. The more abundant beta clonotypes in cord blood had fewer insertions, and memory repertoires did not show this.

Everyone who gave samples was a healthy Caucasian. V lost 0 bases, J lost 2 bases, and 8 bases stayed unmatched. Germline values: CDR1 SQVTM, CDR2 ANQGSEA. The CDR3 has 16 residues. TCRdb reanalysed the 5' RACE reads using MiXCR and keeps one entry per CDR3 protein. Of 700,000 to 950,000 distinct CDR3 sequences in the sample, roughly an eighth were seen once. These records were also assigned to another study, of yellow fever vaccine responses in identical twins. This second study notes: Reportedly, the T cell response mounted by twins to vaccine seemed partly convergent, partly personalized.

Sequencing used PBMCs. The sequence was obtained from a woman younger than 35 in good health. The chain couples TRBV29-1 to TRBJ2-3, with 7 bases fitting TRBD2. The chain's CDR3 is CSVEDSRGGLTDTQYF. CDR3 DNA: TGCAGCGTTGAAGATTCCCGCGGGGGACTCACAGATACGCAGTATTTT.